Each of the 21 T cell receptor beta chains below was sequenced from the same sample in a study of shared clonotypes between healthy human individuals (TCRdb year 2020). CD8 naive samples consisted of CD45RO-negative cells that were positively selected for CCR7, yielding a CD45RA+CCR7+ population without TemRA cells. The library came from the immunoSEQ multiplex PCR assay. TCRdb provides this immuneACCESS table in a form limited to in-frame rearrangements. Some clones are lacking; in checked studies, under half of them reflect an unresolved V gene, and why the rest are absent is not known. The sample has under 700,000 clones on record, 90% to 95% of them singletons. The ten largest clonotypes hold approximately 0.11% of the sample. What was sequenced was naive CD8+ T cells sorted from blood. The cell subset or site label, read with the paper, signifies: CD45RA+CCR7+. Receptors originate from a woman in her thirties in good health.

This clone occurred once. This rearrangement joins TRBV7-8 to TRBJ1-4, with 9 positions matching TRBD1. Germline values: CDR1 SGHVS, CDR2 FQNEAQ. The CDR3 totals 14 residues. Trimming cost V 5 bases and J 4 bases; bases outside gene matches: 2. The CDR3 DNA is TGTGCCAGCAGCGCGGACAGGGGTAATGAAAAACTGTTTTTT. Residues: CASSADRGNEKLFF.

The chain links TRBV6-5 to TRBJ2-7; D is perhaps TRBD1 (5 bases). Per germline, CDR1 MNHEY and CDR2 SVGAGI. The CDR3 is 13 residues long. The CDR3 DNA is TGTGCTTCGCGCGACAGCCTCGCACCCGAGCAGTACTTC. Its protein is CASRDSLAPEQYF.

The genes are TRBV19 and TRBJ2-1; 9 bases align to TRBD1. The CDR3 is 20 residues long. With V trimmed by 7 bases and J by 7 bases, 26 bases remained unmatched. From germline, CDR1 is LNHDA and CDR2 SQIVND (reference sequence). CDR3 region: CASTVLWTGAGVPQSNEQFF. The CDR3 DNA reads TGTGCCAGTACCGTCCTGTGGACAGGGGCCGGAGTCCCACAATCAAATGAGCAGTTCTTC.

This rearrangement joins TRBV28 to TRBJ2-7; D possibly matches TRBD1 or TRBD2 (6 bases each). CDR1 is MDHEN and CDR2 is SYDVKM in the germline V gene. The length of the CDR3 is 15 residues. Trimming took off 6 bases at V and 0 bases at J, with 15 bases between the two ends. The CDR3 coding sequence is TGTGCCAGCAGGCCGACAGGAGGGGACTCCTACGAGCAGTACTTC. It yields the protein CASRPTGGDSYEQYF. The full variable domain, in which reference TRBV28 and TRBJ2-7 provide the parts outside the CDR3, is DVKVTQSSRYLVKRTGEKVFLECVQDMDHENMFWYRQDPGLGLRLIYFSYDVKMKEKGDIPEGYSVSREKKERFSLILESASTNQTSMYLCASRPTGGDSYEQYFGPGTRLTVT.

The chain uses TRBV7-2 and TRBJ1-5; the match to TRBD1 covers 7 bases. V lost 8 bases to trimming and J lost 7 bases; unmatched junction nucleotides: 20. The CDR3 is made up of 17 amino acids. CDR1 and CDR2 (germline): SGHTA, FQGNSA. This chain's CDR3 is CASSRGGPAHRPQPQHF. The CDR3 bases are TGTGCCAGCTCCCGAGGGGGCCCGGCGCATCGTCCCCAGCCCCAGCATTTT.

V gene TRBV9 combines with J gene TRBJ1-2; D is possibly TRBD1 (6 bases). Germline lookup yields CDR1 SGDLS and CDR2 YYNGEE. This CDR3 spans 15 amino acids. Trimming took off 4 bases at V and 4 bases at J, with 17 bases between the two ends. The DNA for the CDR3 is TGTGCCAGCAGCCCTGAAGATGGACAGCTCTATGGCTACACCTTC. Protein product: CASSPEDGQLYGYTF.

This chain links TRBV21-1 with TRBJ1-2; whether TRBD1, the table's D call, matches the DNA was not checked. TRBV21-1 is deemed a pseudogene. The CDR3 contains 14 residues. The CDR3 here is CASSKATGSAGYTF. CDR3 sequence (DNA): TGTGCCAGCAGCAAAGCGACAGGGTCGGCTGGCTACACCTTC.

The chain has TRBV9 and TRBJ2-2; perhaps TRBD1 as D (5 bases). Germline V gene lookup returns CDR1 SGDLS and CDR2 YYNGEE. This CDR3 is 18 amino acids long. Trimming took 2 bases from V and 3 from J, leaving 20 bases between them. This chain's CDR3 is CASSVLATGTPYTGELFF. The CDR3 region has the DNA TGTGCCAGCAGCGTTTTGGCCACAGGAACCCCCTACACCGGGGAGCTGTTTTTT.

This rearrangement joins TRBV6-5 to TRBJ1-2; weak D call: TRBD1 (6 bases). Germline values: CDR1 MNHEY, CDR2 SVGAGI. Trimming removed 9 bases from V and 7 bases from J, with 21 bases in between. There are 14 residues in the CDR3. For the CDR3, the DNA is TGTGCCAGTCAAGAGTCAGGGGTGGATGTTGGCTACACCTTC. It yields the protein CASQESGVDVGYTF.

The sample holds a few counts of this clone. The chain recombines TRBV7-9 with TRBJ1-5; no clear D gene. Germline loops: CDR1 SEHNR, CDR2 FQNEAQ (reference sequence). V gave up 5 bases and J gave up 4 bases, with 6 bases separating them. CDR3 length: 12 residues. In DNA form, the CDR3 reads TGTGCCAGCAGCGCCACGAATCAGCCCCAGCATTTT. It specifies CASSATNQPQHF. The variable domain in full, with the rest retrieved from reference TRBV7-9 and TRBJ1-5, is DTGVSQNPRHKITKRGQNVTFRCDPISEHNRLYWYRQTLGQGPEFLTYFQNEAQLEKSRLLSDRFSAERPKGSFSTLEIQRTEQGDSAMYLCASSATNQPQHFGDGTRLSIL.

The CDR3 DNA sequence: TGTGCCAGCAGTTACCAGGGGGATCCAGATACGCAGTATTTT. This translates into CASSYQGDPDTQYF. This sequence joins TRBV6-6 and TRBJ2-3; 7 bases are a match to TRBD1. V gave up 2 bases and J gave up 4 bases; unmatched junction bases: 3. The length of the CDR3 is 14 residues. Germline V lookup: CDR1 MNHNY, CDR2 SVGAGI (reference sequence).

The V and J genes are TRBV9 and TRBJ1-2, with D possibly TRBD1 on 5 matching bases. This CDR3 contains 14 residues. Germline loops: CDR1 SGDLS, CDR2 YYNGEE. V was shortened by 5 bases and J by 6 bases, with 17 bases between the two germline ends. This CDR3 reads CASSETGGVDGYTF. Here the CDR3 DNA reads TGTGCCAGCAGTGAGACGGGGGGAGTGGATGGCTACACCTTC.

The J gene is TRBJ2-1, the V gene TRBV2; a possible D gene is TRBD2 (6 bases). CDR1 and CDR2 (germline): SNHLY, FYNNEI. CDR3 length equals 17 residues. Trimming left V 5 bases short and J 2 bases short, with 19 bases between. CDR3 sequence (DNA): TGTGCCAGCAGTCCCCCAGGGACGGGGGACGCCTACAATGAGCAGTTCTTC. It translates to CASSPPGTGDAYNEQFF.

The chain has TRBV9 and TRBJ2-1; 12 bases are a match to TRBD2. Germline V gene data show CDR1 as SGDLS and CDR2 as YYNGEE. CDR3 length equals 15 residues. V gave up 4 bases and J gave up 6 bases; unmatched junction bases: 5. CDR3 residues: CASSPLAGGTNEQFF. CDR3 DNA sequence: TGTGCCAGCAGCCCACTAGCGGGAGGAACCAATGAGCAGTTCTTC.

This clone has just one count. The chain links TRBV6-6 to TRBJ2-7; 7 bases match TRBD2. J lost 3 bases, V lost 2 bases, and 4 bases had no gene match. The germline CDR1 and CDR2 sequences are MNHNY and SVGAGI (reference sequence). The CDR3 is 14 amino acids. The CDR3 coding sequence is TGTGCCAGCAGTTACGCGGGAGAATTCTACGAGCAGTACTTC. Its translation: CASSYAGEFYEQYF.

V usage is TRBV4-1 and J usage is TRBJ2-1, with 8 positions matching TRBD1. CDR1 and CDR2 (germline): MGHRA, YSYEKL. V lost 0 bases, J lost 5 bases, and 6 bases stayed unmatched. This CDR3 comprises 16 residues. The CDR3 sequence: CASSQESGQGNNEQFF. CDR3 DNA sequence: TGCGCCAGCAGCCAAGAGTCAGGACAGGGAAACAATGAGCAGTTCTTC.

V gene TRBV27 combines with J gene TRBJ2-1, with D unclear. Germline CDR1 MNHEY, CDR2 SMNVEV (reference sequence). The CDR3 has 13 residues. Trimming pared 6 bases from V and 8 bases from J, leaving 14 bases between. CDR3 coding DNA: TGTGCCAGCAGGGTTATCCCTGGCGATGAGCAGTTCTTC. It yields the protein CASRVIPGDEQFF.

The rearrangement links TRBV10-3 to TRBJ2-7, with 10 bases that match TRBD1. The CDR3 sequence is 12 residues long. The germline gives CDR1 ENHRY, CDR2 SYGVKD. After removal of 9 bases from V and 3 bases from J, the junction contained 2 bases not matched to a gene. In DNA form, the CDR3 reads TGTGCCATGGGGGACAGGGGCTACGAGCAGTACTTC. Its translation: CAMGDRGYEQYF.

The V gene is TRBV9, the J gene TRBJ1-2; D is undetermined. Germline CDR1 and CDR2: SGDLS and YYNGEE. The CDR3 is made up of 15 amino acids. V was pared by 0 bases and J by 4 bases, with 13 bases between. The CDR3 DNA is TGTGCCAGCAGCGTAGGAGACACAGTTGCCTATGGCTACACCTTC. Protein sequence: CASSVGDTVAYGYTF.

Note on this clone: The same CDR3 arises from other DNA sequences in this sample as well. The chain combines TRBV10-1 with TRBJ2-5; D not certain. Germline V gene sequence: CDR1 WNHNN, CDR2 SYGVQD (reference sequence). The CDR3 consists of 13 residues. V was pared by 0 bases and J by 4 bases, with 6 bases between. In nucleotides, the CDR3 is TGCGCCAGCAGTGAGTCCCTAGGAGAGACCCAGTACTTC. Translated, it gives CASSESLGETQYF.

V and J are TRBV9 and TRBJ1-6, with a tentative D call TRBD1 (5 bases). Between the trimmed V and J ends, which lost 3 bases and 14 bases, there was a span of 18 bases. This CDR3 spans 14 amino acids. Germline values: CDR1 SGDLS, CDR2 YYNGEE. The chain's CDR3 is CASSASENGGALHF. The CDR3 coding sequence is TGTGCCAGCAGCGCCAGCGAAAATGGGGGGGCCCTCCACTTT. Looking up the rest from reference TRBV9 and TRBJ1-6 gives the full variable domain: DSGVTQTPKHLITATGQRVTLRCSPRSGDLSVYWYQQSLDQGLQFLIQYYNGEERAKGNILERFSAQQFPDLHSELNLSSLELGDSALYFCASSASENGGALHFGNGTRLTVT.